This T cell receptor (beta chain) was retrieved from a study of lymphopenia after photon versus proton radiotherapy. This CDR3 comprises 15 residues. Germline-derived CDR1 and CDR2 are SGHRS and YFSETQ. The V and J ends lost 6 bases and 7 bases, in that order; junction bases with no gene match: 8. Some clones are missing from TCRdb's copy, which holds only in-frame ones; the method was immunoSEQ multiplex PCR. This sample has some 55,000 clones, with more than 70% found just once. Points from the study as a whole: Relative stability marked proton patients; photon patients lost diversity and naive cells. Better survival with proton therapy was suggested as possible, not demonstrated. After lymphocyte nadir, photon-treated repertoires showed oligoclonal expansion, especially CD8+ Temra.

Points on this clone: Its antigen is unknown.

The chain has TRBV5-1 and TRBJ2-2; 11 bases align to TRBD1. Sequences were derived from peripheral blood, sampled from a patient treated with photon-based radiotherapy. This receptor was identified in a man in his fifties or sixties with gastric cancer. The CDR3 region is CASIPDRGLGGELFF. The CDR3 DNA is TGCGCCAGCATCCCGGACAGGGGGCTCGGCGGGGAGCTGTTTTTT.